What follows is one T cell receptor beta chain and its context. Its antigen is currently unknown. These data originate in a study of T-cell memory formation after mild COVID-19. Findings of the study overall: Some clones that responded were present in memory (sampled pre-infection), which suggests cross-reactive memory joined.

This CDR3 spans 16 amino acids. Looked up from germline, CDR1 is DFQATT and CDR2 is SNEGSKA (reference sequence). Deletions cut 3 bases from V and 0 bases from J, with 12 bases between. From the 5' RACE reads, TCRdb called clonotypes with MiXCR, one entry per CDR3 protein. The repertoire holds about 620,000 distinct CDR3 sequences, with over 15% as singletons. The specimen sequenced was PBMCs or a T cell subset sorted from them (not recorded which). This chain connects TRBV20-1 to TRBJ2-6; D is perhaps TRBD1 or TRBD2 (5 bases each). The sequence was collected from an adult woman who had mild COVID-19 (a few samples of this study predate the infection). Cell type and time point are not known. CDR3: CSASRGVGSGANVLTF. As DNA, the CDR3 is TGCAGTGCTAGTCGAGGGGTTGGCTCTGGGGCCAACGTCCTGACTTTC.